This paragraph covers one T cell receptor beta chain sequence. The sample originates from a study of shared clonotypes between healthy human individuals. Germline V gene lookup returns CDR1 LNHDA and CDR2 SQIVND (reference sequence). V shed 7 bases and J shed 7 bases, with 22 bases lying between them. This CDR3 is built from 15 residues. Libraries were prepared by immunoSEQ multiplex PCR; TCRdb keeps only in-frame clonotypes and omits some of them. The sample yields about 470,000 clones, roughly 77% seen once. Material for sequencing was PBMCs. This clonotype was obtained from a woman in her thirties or forties in good health. Some clones in this sample may be carry-over from other donors' samples. V is TRBV19 and J is TRBJ1-2; perhaps TRBD1 as D (5 bases). CDR3 in amino acids: CASNPYRGSLFGYTF. The CDR3 DNA reads as TGTGCCAGTAATCCTTACCGGGGGTCTTTATTTGGCTACACCTTC.